The 9 T cell receptor beta chains presented below share a single source sample, sequenced in a study of T-cell reconstitution after alpha-beta-depleted transplantation in children. Unique molecular identifiers were incorporated during preparation of the TCRbeta library. TCRdb reanalysed the PCR reads using MiXCR and keeps one entry per CDR3 protein. The sample records 200,000 to 250,000 distinct CDR3 sequences, roughly a tenth being singletons. The sequences come from PBMCs, collected before TCRalphabeta/CD19-depleted stem cell transplant. The receptors were sampled from a child in the first two years of life with acute myeloid leukemia, due to receive a stem cell transplant.

This clonotype occurred many times. The rearrangement joins TRBV3-1 to TRBJ1-2; D remains unclear. In germline, CDR1 is LGHDT, CDR2 YNNKEL (reference sequence). Trimming shortened V by 4 bases and J by 6 bases, and 12 bases separated the two germline ends. This CDR3 is 13 amino acids long. For the CDR3, the DNA is TGTGCCAGCAGCCGCGGACGGGCGGATGGCTACACCTTC. Translated: CASSRGRADGYTF.

This clonotype was counted at least ten times. CDR3 sequence: CASSQDMGRAQHF. The CDR3 region has the DNA TGTGCCAGCAGCCAAGATATGGGCAGGGCCCAGCATTTT. The V call is TRBV3-1, the J call TRBJ1-5, with D possibly being TRBD1 (5 bases). Looked up from germline, CDR1 is LGHDT and CDR2 is YNNKEL (reference sequence). The CDR3 loop spans 13 amino acids. V was pared by 0 bases and J by 11 bases, with 11 bases between. The variable domain in full, with the rest retrieved from reference TRBV3-1 and TRBJ1-5, is DTAVSQTPKYLVTQMGNDKSIKCEQNLGHDTMYWYKQDSKKFLKIMFSYNNKELIINETVPNRFSPKSPDKAHLNLHINSLELGDSAVYFCASSQDMGRAQHFGDGTRLSIL.

This clonotype was found many times. This chain joins TRBV6-1 and TRBJ2-2; D not resolved. Trimming pared 11 bases from V and 5 bases from J, leaving 21 bases between. CDR3 size: 15 residues. Germline CDR1 and CDR2: MNHNS and SASEGT. The CDR3 coding sequence is TGTGCCGGCTCGATCTTCGGTGAAAGGACCGGGGAGCTGTTTTTT. It specifies CAGSIFGERTGELFF.

This clonotype came up many times. V is TRBV5-1 and J is TRBJ2-2; perhaps TRBD2 as D (5 bases). The CDR3 covers 13 residues. The ends were cut back, 2 bases at V and 4 bases at J, with 6 bases in the middle. The germline V gene has CDR1 SGHRS and CDR2 YFSETQ. CDR3 sequence: CASSFEGTGELFF. DNA for the CDR3: TGCGCCAGCAGCTTTGAGGGCACCGGGGAGCTGTTTTTT. The whole variable domain, filled in from reference TRBV5-1 and TRBJ2-2, reads KAGVTQTPRYLIKTRGQQVTLSCSPISGHRSVSWYQQTPGQGLQFLFEYFSETQRNKGNFPGRFSGRQFSNSRSEMNVSTLELGDSALYLCASSFEGTGELFFGEGSRLTVL.

The genes are TRBV12-3 or TRBV12-4 and TRBJ2-7; D is possibly TRBD1 (6 bases). Trimming took off 4 bases at V and 3 bases at J, with 7 bases between the two ends. CDR3 size: 12 residues. CDR3: CASSWTDYEQYF. DNA for the CDR3: TGTGCCAGCAGTTGGACAGACTACGAGCAGTACTTC.

This clonotype was recorded many times. The gene calls are TRBV20-1 and TRBJ2-1; possible D gene TRBD2, 6 bases. CDR1 and CDR2 (germline): DFQATT, SNEGSKA (reference sequence). The V and J ends lost 8 bases and 10 bases respectively, with 21 bases between them. The CDR3 is made up of 13 amino acids. The CDR3 nucleotides are TGCAGTTTACTTGGAGGGCCCCAGTGGGAGCAGTTCTTC. This sequence encodes CSLLGGPQWEQFF.

At least ten counts were recorded for this clonotype. This chain connects TRBV3-1 to TRBJ2-7; perhaps TRBD1 as D (6 bases). V gave up 4 bases and J gave up 3 bases, with 10 bases separating them. The germline gives CDR1 LGHDT, CDR2 YNNKEL (reference sequence). The CDR3 length is 13 residues. CDR3 coding DNA: TGTGCCAGCAGCCTAGGACAGCTCTACGAGCAGTACTTC. Protein sequence: CASSLGQLYEQYF.

This clonotype was seen ten or more times. V and J are TRBV20-1 and TRBJ1-3; maybe TRBD1 (6 bases). From germline, CDR1 is DFQATT and CDR2 SNEGSKA (reference sequence). This CDR3 comprises 13 residues. The V end was cut by 0 bases, the J end by 8 bases, with 11 bases between. CDR3 loop: CSARDRGRDTIYF. CDR3 nucleotides: TGCAGTGCTAGAGACAGGGGAAGAGACACCATATATTTT.

There are many counts of this clonotype. CDR3 bases: TGCAGCGTTGATCGGGGGAACACTGAAGCTTTCTTT. Amino acid sequence: CSVDRGNTEAFF. The rearrangement links TRBV29-1 to TRBJ1-1; no clear D. Between the trimmed V and J ends, which lost 3 bases and 1 base, there was a span of 6 bases. The CDR3 has 12 residues. From germline, CDR1 is SQVTM and CDR2 ANQGSEA. The complete variable domain, with remaining parts taken from reference TRBV29-1 and TRBJ1-1, reads SAVISQKPSRDICQRGTSLTIQCQVDSQVTMMFWYRQQPGQSLTLIATANQGSEATYESGFVIDKFPISRPNLTFSTLTVSNMSPEDSSIYLCSVDRGNTEAFFGQGTRLTVV.